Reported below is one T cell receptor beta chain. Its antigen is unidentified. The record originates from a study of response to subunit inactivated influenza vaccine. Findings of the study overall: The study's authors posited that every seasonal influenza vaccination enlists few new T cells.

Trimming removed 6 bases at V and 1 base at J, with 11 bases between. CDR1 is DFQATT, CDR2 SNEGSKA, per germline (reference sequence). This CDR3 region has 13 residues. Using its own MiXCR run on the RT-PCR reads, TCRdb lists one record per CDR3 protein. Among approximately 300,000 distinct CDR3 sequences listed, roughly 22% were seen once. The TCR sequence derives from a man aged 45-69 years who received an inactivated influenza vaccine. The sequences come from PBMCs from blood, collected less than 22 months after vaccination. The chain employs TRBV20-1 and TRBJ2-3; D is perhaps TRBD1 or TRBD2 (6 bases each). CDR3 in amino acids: CSATGAGTDTQYF. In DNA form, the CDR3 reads TGCAGTGCGACGGGGGCCGGCACAGATACGCAGTATTTT.